The T cell receptor beta chain described here comes from a study of PD-1 blockade in classical Hodgkin lymphoma. A note on this clone: The sample holds other DNA sequences that translate to the same CDR3.

This CDR3 region has 14 residues. V was clipped by 2 bases and J by 0 bases, with 7 bases between them. Germline values: CDR1 MNHNS, CDR2 SASEGT. Method: immunoSEQ multiplex PCR; TCRdb's copy keeps in-frame clones and lacks some. The data hold over 80,000 clones, with 80% to 95% observed a single time. No patient escaped relapse after autologous stem cell transplantation, and brentuximab vedotin exposure varied. This clonotype originated in a human donor with classical Hodgkin lymphoma. The V gene is TRBV6-1, the J gene TRBJ1-2; D may be TRBD1 (6 bases). The material sequenced was peripheral blood mononuclear cells (PBMCs), taken at baseline. In DNA, the CDR3 is TGTGCCAGCAGTGAAAGGACAGCTAACTATGGCTACACCTTC. Amino acid sequence: CASSERTANYGYTF.